The next 2 T cell receptor beta chains were all read from a single sample in a study of long-term antiretroviral therapy in people with HIV. Run at survey level, the immunoSEQ assay was version v3.0. The repertoire was sequenced with immunoSEQ multiplex PCR; TCRdb's copy has only in-frame clones and lacks some. The data hold nearly 20,000 clones, with 80% observed a single time. The sequenced sample was unsorted PBMCs, obtained 0.2 years after starting antiretroviral therapy. These receptors came from a woman aged 35 to 49 with HIV.

CDR3 bases: TGTGCCTGGAGTAGGGCAGGCGCTACCTCCTACGAGCAGTACTTC. As protein: CAWSRAGATSYEQYF. J is TRBJ2-7 and V is TRBV30, with D uncertain. The V and J ends lost 2 bases and 0 bases respectively, with 14 bases between them. CDR1 and CDR2 (germline): GTSNPN, SVGIG (reference sequence). There are 15 residues in the CDR3.

This clone was detected only once. Compared with germline, one end of the junction differs, possibly owing to a read error. The chain uses TRBV5-4 and TRBJ2-5, with a possible D match to TRBD1 (6 bases). The better agreement between TRBJ2-7 and the DNA end casts doubt on the J call. CDR3 length equals 14 residues. Germline CDR1 reads SGHNT; CDR2 reads YYREEE (reference sequence). The CDR3 here is CASSLDRVSHEQYF. The CDR3 bases are TGTGCCAGCAGCTTGGACAGGGTCTCCCACGAGCAGTACTTC.